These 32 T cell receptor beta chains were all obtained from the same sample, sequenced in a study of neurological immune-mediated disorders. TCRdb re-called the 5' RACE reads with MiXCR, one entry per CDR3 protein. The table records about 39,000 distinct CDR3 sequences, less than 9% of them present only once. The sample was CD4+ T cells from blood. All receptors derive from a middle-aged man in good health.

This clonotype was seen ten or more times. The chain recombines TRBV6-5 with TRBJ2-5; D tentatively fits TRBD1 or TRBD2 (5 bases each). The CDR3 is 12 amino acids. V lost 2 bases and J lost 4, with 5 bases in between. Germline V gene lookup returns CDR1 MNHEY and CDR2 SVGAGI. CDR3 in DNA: TGTGCCAGCAGTTACGGGGGAGAGACCCAGTACTTC. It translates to CASSYGGETQYF.

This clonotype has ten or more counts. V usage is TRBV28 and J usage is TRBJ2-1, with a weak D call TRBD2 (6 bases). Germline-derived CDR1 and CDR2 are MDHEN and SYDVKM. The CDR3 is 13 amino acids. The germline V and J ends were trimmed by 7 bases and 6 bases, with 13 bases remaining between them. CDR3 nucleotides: TGTGCCAGCACGGAGGGGCTCTTCAATGAGCAGTTCTTC. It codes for CASTEGLFNEQFF.

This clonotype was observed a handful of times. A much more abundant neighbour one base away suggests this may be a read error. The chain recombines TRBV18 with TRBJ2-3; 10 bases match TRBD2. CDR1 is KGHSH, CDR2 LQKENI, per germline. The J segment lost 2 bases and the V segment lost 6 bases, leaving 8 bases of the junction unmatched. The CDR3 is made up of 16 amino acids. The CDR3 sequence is CASSHISGRYTDTQYF. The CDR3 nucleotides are TGTGCCAGCTCTCACATTAGCGGGAGGTACACAGATACGCAGTATTTT. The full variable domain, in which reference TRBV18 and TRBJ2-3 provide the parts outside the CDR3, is NAGVMQNPRHLVRRRGQEARLRCSPMKGHSHVYWYRQLPEEGLKFMVYLQKENIIDESGMPKERFSAEFPKEGPSILRIQQVVRGDSAAYFCASSHISGRYTDTQYFGPGTRLTVL.

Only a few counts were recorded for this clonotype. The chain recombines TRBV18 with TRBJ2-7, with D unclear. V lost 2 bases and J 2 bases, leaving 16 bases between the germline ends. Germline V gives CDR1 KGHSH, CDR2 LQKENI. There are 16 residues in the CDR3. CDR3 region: CASSPASPQLAYEQYF. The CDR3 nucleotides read TGTGCCAGCTCACCAGCGTCCCCCCAGCTTGCCTACGAGCAGTACTTC. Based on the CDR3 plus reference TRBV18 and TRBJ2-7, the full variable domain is NAGVMQNPRHLVRRRGQEARLRCSPMKGHSHVYWYRQLPEEGLKFMVYLQKENIIDESGMPKERFSAEFPKEGPSILRIQQVVRGDSAAYFCASSPASPQLAYEQYFGPGTRLTVT.

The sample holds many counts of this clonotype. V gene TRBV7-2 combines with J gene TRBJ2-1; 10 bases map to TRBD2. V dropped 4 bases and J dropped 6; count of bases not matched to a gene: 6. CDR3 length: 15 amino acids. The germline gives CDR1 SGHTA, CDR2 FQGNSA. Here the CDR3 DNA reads TGTGCCAGCAGCTCCCTAGCGGGAGAGACCAATGAGCAGTTCTTC. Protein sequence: CASSSLAGETNEQFF.

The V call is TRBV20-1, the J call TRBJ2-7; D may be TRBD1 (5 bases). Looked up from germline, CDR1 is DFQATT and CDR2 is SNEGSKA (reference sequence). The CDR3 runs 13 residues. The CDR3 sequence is CARKWGTSYEQYF. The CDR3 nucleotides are TGCGCTAGAAAGTGGGGCACCTCCTACGAGCAGTACTTC.

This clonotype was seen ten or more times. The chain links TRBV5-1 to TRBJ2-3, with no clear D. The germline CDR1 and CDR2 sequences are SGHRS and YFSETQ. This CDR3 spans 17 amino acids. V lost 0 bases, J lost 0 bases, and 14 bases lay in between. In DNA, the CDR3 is TGCGCCAGCAGCTTGGGGATCCATTGGAGTAGCACAGATACGCAGTATTTT. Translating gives CASSLGIHWSSTDTQYF.

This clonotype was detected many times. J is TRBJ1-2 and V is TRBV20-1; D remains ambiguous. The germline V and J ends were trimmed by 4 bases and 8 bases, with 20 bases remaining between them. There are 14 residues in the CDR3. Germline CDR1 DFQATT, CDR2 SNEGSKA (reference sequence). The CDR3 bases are TGCAGTGCTACCAGTGGTGCGAGCGAAGGGGGCTACACCTTC. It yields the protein CSATSGASEGGYTF.

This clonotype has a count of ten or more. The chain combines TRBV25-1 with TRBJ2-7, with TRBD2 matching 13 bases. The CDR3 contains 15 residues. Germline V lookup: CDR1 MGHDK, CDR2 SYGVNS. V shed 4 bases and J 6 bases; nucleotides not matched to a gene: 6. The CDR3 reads CASSVPGLAGTEQYF. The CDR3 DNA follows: TGTGCCAGCAGTGTGCCGGGACTAGCGGGAACCGAGCAGTACTTC.

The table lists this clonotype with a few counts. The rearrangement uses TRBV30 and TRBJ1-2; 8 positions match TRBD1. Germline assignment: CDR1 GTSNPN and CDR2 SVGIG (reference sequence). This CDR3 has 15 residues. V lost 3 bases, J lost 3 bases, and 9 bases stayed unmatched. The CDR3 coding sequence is TGTGCCTGGAGGTTTAGGGCAGGGGGCGACTATGGCTACACCTTC. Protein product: CAWRFRAGGDYGYTF.

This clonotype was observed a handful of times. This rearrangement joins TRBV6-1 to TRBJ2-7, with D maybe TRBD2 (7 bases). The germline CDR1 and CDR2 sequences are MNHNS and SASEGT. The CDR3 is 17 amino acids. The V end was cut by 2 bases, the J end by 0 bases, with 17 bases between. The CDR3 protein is CASSERVPGGPSYEQYF. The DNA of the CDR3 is TGTGCCAGCAGTGAAAGAGTTCCGGGGGGCCCCTCCTACGAGCAGTACTTC.

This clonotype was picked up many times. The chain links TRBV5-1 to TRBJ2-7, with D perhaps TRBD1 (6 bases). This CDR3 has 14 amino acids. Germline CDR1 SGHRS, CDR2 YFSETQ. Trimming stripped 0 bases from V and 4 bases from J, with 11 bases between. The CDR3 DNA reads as TGCGCCAGCAGCTTGGAGCAGGGGCGATACGAGCAGTACTTC. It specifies CASSLEQGRYEQYF.

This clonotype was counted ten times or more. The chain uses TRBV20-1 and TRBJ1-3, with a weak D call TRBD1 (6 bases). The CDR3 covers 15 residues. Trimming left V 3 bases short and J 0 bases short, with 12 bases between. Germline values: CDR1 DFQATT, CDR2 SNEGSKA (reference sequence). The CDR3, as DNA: TGCAGTGCTAGGACCAGGGGCCACTCTGGAAACACCATATATTTT. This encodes CSARTRGHSGNTIYF.

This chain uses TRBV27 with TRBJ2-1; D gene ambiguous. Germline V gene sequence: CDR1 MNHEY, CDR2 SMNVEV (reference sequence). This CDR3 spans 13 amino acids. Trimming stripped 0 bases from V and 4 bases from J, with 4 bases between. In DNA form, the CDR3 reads TGTGCCAGCAGTTTATCCCCATACAATGAGCAGTTCTTC. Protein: CASSLSPYNEQFF.

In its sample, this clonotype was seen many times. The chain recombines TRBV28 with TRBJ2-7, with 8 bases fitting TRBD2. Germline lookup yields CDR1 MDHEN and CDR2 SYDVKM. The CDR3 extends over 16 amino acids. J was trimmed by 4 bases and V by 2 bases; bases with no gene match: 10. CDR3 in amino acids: CASSLAGGSLVYEQYF. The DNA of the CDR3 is TGTGCCAGCAGTTTAGCGGGAGGCTCCTTAGTGTACGAGCAGTACTTC.

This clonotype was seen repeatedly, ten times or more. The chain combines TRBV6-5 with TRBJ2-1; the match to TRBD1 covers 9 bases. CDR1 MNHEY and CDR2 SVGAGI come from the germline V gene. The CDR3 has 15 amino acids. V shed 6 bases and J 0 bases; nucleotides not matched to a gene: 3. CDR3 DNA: TGTGCCAGCAGAACACAGGGGGCCTCCTACAATGAGCAGTTCTTC. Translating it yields CASRTQGASYNEQFF.

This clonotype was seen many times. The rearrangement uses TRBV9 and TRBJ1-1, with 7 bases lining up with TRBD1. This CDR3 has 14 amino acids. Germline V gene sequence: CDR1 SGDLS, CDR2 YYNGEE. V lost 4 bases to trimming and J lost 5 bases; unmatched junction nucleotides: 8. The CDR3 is CASSIGQAGTEAFF. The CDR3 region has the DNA TGTGCCAGCAGCATCGGACAGGCTGGGACTGAAGCTTTCTTT.

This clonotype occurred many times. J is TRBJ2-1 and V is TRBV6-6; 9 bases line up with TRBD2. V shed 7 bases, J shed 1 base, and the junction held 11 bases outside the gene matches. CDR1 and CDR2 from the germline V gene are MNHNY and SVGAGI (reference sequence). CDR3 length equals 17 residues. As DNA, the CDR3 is TGTGCCAGCACCGACGCGACTAGCGGTTTATCCTACAATGAGCAGTTCTTC. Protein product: CASTDATSGLSYNEQFF.

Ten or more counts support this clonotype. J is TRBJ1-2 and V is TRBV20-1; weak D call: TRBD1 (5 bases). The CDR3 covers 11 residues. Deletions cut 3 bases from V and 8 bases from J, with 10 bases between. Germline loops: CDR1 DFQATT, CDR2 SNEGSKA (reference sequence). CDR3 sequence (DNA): TGCAGTGCTAGTTGGGGGTACGGCTACACCTTC. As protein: CSASWGYGYTF.

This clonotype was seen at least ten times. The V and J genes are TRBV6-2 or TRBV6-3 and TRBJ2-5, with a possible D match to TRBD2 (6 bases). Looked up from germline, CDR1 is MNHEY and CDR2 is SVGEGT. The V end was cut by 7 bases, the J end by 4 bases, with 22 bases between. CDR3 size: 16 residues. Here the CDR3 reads CASTSILGSGRETQYF. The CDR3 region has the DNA TGTGCCAGCACCTCAATCCTCGGGAGTGGTAGAGAGACCCAGTACTTC.

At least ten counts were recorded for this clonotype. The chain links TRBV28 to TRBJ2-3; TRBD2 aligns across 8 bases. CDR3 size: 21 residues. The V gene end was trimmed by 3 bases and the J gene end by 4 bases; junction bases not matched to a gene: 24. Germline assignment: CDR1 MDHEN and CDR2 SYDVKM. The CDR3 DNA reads TGTGCCAGCAGTTTCCAGGGGTTTGGGCTAGCGGGCCCTAAAGGGGCAGATACGCAGTATTTT. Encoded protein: CASSFQGFGLAGPKGADTQYF.

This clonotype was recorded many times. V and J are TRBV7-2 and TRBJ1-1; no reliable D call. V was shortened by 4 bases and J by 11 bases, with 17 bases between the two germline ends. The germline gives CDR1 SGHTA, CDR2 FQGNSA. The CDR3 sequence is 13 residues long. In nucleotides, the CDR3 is TGTGCCAGCAGCTCCACCCCCGGGAGGAGGGCTTTCTTT. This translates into CASSSTPGRRAFF.

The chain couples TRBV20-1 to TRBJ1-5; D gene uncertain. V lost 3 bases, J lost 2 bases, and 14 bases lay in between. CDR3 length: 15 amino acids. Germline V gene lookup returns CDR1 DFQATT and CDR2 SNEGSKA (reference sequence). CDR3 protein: CSASSSDGGNQPQHF. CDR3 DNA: TGCAGTGCTAGTAGCTCGGATGGTGGCAATCAGCCCCAGCATTTT.

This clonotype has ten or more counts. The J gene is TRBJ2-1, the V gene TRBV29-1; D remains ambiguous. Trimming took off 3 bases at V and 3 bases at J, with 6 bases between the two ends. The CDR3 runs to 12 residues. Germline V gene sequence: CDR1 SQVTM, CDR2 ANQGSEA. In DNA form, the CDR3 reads TGCAGCGTTGACGCGGACTACAATGAGCAGTTCTTC. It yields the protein CSVDADYNEQFF.

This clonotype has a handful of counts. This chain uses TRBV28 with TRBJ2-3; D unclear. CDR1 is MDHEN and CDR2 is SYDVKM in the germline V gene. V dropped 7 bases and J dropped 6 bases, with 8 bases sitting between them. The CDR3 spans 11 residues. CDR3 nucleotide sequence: TGTGCCAGCAAGCGTGCGGATACGCAGTATTTT. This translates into CASKRADTQYF.

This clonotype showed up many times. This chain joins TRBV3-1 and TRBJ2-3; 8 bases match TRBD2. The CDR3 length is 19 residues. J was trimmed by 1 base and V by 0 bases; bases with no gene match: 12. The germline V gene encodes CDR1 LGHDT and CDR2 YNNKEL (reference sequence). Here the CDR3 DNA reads TGTGCCAGCAGCCAAGAGCTATGGGGCAGCGGGGGACGCACAGATACGCAGTATTTT. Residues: CASSQELWGSGGRTDTQYF.

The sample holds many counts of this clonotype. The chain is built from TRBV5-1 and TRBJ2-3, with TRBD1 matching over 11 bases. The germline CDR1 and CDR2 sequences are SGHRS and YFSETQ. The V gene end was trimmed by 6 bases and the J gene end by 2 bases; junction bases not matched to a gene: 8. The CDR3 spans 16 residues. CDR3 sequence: CASKARGQGATDTQYF. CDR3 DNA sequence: TGCGCCAGCAAGGCACGAGGACAGGGGGCCACAGATACGCAGTATTTT.

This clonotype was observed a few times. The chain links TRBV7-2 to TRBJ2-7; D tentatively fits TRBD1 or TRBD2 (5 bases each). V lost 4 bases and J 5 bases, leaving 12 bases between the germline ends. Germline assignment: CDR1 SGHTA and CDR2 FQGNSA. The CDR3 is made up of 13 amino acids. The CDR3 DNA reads TGTGCCAGCAGCTCGGGGCCAGCGGACGAGCAGTACTTC. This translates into CASSSGPADEQYF.

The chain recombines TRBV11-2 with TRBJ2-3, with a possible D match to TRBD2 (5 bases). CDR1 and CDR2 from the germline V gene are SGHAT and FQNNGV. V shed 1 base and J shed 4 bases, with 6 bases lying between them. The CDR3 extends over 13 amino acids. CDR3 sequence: CASSLVRADTQYF. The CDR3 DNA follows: TGTGCCAGCAGCTTAGTGAGGGCAGATACGCAGTATTTT.

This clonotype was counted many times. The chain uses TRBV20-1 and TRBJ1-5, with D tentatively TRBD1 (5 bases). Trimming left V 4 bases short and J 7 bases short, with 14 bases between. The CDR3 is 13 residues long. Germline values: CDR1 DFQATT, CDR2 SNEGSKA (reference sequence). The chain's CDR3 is CSAKTDFSQPQHF. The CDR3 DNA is TGCAGTGCTAAGACAGATTTCAGCCAGCCCCAGCATTTT.

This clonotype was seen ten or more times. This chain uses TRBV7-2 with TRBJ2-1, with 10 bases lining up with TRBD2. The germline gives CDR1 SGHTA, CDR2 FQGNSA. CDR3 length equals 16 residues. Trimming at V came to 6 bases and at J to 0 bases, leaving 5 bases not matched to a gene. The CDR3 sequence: CASSPGLAFSYNEQFF. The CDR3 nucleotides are TGTGCCAGCAGTCCGGGACTAGCGTTCTCCTACAATGAGCAGTTCTTC.

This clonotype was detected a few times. The CDR3 DNA reads as TGTGCCAGCAGATCCTACGGTTCGTTCTCGGGCGAGCAGTACTTC. It is translated as CASRSYGSFSGEQYF. The rearrangement uses TRBV7-3 and TRBJ2-7; D uncertain. CDR3 length: 15 residues. V shed 6 bases and J shed 6 bases, with 21 bases lying between them. Germline V CDR1 and CDR2: SGHTA, FQGTGA.